A single sample is the source of the 29 T cell receptor beta chains below, sequenced in a study of blood T cells in healthy people across ages. The use of a sample-barcoded 5' primer and a J-beta primer mix characterized a second PCR of roughly 7 to 11 cycles. TCRdb passed the 5' RACE reads through MiXCR, listing each CDR3 protein once. The sample has fewer than 800,000 distinct CDR3 sequences; less than 40% are singletons. What was sequenced was blood. These receptor sequences come from a woman of 80 years or more in good health.

For this clonotype: The junction and the germline gene differ at one end; a read error may be behind it. The rearrangement links TRBV27 to TRBJ2-7, with TRBD1 as a possible D gene (6 bases). The CDR3 sequence is 14 residues long. Per the germline V gene, CDR1 is MNHEY and CDR2 is SMNVEV (reference sequence). This chain's CDR3 is CASSLRGTAYKQYF. The CDR3 bases are TGTGCCAGCAGTTTAAGGGGGACGGCCTACAAGCAGTACTTC.

This clonotype was picked up many times. This chain connects TRBV4-3 to TRBJ1-5, with a possible D match to TRBD1 (5 bases). The CDR3 runs to 20 residues. The V end lost 7 bases, the J end lost 3 bases, and 31 bases lay between the germline ends. Per the germline V gene, CDR1 is LGHNA and CDR2 is YSLEER. The CDR3 sequence is CASTKVGSGTTPLLNQPQHF. The CDR3 DNA is TGCGCCAGCACCAAAGTAGGGTCCGGGACGACCCCGCTTCTCAATCAGCCCCAGCATTTT.

This clonotype was detected ten times or more. This chain uses TRBV7-2 with TRBJ1-1, with D possibly TRBD1 on 6 matching bases. This CDR3 region has 13 residues. The V gene lost 5 bases and the J gene lost 2 bases, with 9 bases spanning the gap. Germline lookup yields CDR1 SGHTA and CDR2 FQGNSA. The CDR3 DNA reads as TGTGCCAGCAGCGGGGGCTTCAACACTGAAGCTTTCTTT. Amino acid sequence: CASSGGFNTEAFF.

Turning to this clonotype: The germline gene is not matched at one end of the junction; a read error may be the cause. This chain joins TRBV20-1 and TRBJ2-1, with 9 bases identical to TRBD2. This CDR3 has 13 residues. CDR1 and CDR2 from the germline V gene are DFQATT and SNEGSKA (reference sequence). The CDR3 loop is CSAARGGLNERVF. In DNA form, the CDR3 reads TGCAGTGCTGCGCGGGGGGGCCTCAATGAGCGGGTCTTC.

V gene TRBV18 combines with J gene TRBJ1-4; no clear D gene. The V end lost 2 bases, the J end lost 4 bases, and 11 bases lay between the germline ends. Germline V CDR1 and CDR2: KGHSH, LQKENI. The CDR3 has 15 residues. The CDR3 bases are TGTGCCAGCTCACCAACACAGCAGCATAATGAAAAACTGTTTTTT. Translation: CASSPTQQHNEKLFF.

This clonotype occurred a few times. The chain carries TRBV28 and TRBJ2-3; D is perhaps TRBD2 (5 bases). The germline V and J ends were trimmed by 5 bases and 2 bases, with 14 bases remaining between them. Germline V gene sequence: CDR1 MDHEN, CDR2 SYDVKM. This CDR3 is built from 15 residues. The CDR3 loop reads CASSDRDLYTDTQYF. In DNA form, the CDR3 reads TGTGCCAGCAGTGACCGGGATCTATACACAGATACGCAGTATTTT.

In its sample, this clonotype was seen a few times. This chain uses TRBV7-9 with TRBJ2-2; D gene ambiguous. Germline V gene sequence: CDR1 SEHNR, CDR2 FQNEAQ (reference sequence). This CDR3 spans 11 amino acids. Trimming stripped 3 bases from V and 9 bases from J, with 5 bases between. In DNA form, the CDR3 reads TGTGCCAGCAGCTTCTCGCGGGAGCTGTTTTTT. Translation: CASSFSRELFF. The full variable domain, with the rest looked up from reference TRBV7-9 and TRBJ2-2, is DTGVSQNPRHKITKRGQNVTFRCDPISEHNRLYWYRQTLGQGPEFLTYFQNEAQLEKSRLLSDRFSAERPKGSFSTLEIQRTEQGDSAMYLCASSFSRELFFGEGSRLTVL.

Ten or more counts support this clonotype. This chain connects TRBV27 to TRBJ2-3, with 11 nucleotides matching TRBD2. Germline-derived CDR1 and CDR2 are MNHEY and SMNVEV (reference sequence). V lost 5 bases and J lost 2; bases outside the gene matches: 9. The CDR3 has 17 amino acids. The CDR3 region is CASSPRTSGWNTDTQYF. CDR3 in DNA: TGTGCCAGCAGTCCGAGGACTAGCGGGTGGAACACAGATACGCAGTATTTT.

In its sample, this clonotype was seen many times. This sequence joins TRBV20-1 and TRBJ1-2, with 8 positions matching TRBD1. CDR1 is DFQATT, CDR2 SNEGSKA, per germline (reference sequence). The CDR3 extends over 12 amino acids. The junction had 2 bases not matched to a gene; V was cut back by 6 bases and J by 2 bases. As DNA, the CDR3 is TGCAGTGCCTGGACAGGGAACTATGGCTACACCTTC. It encodes CSAWTGNYGYTF.

This clonotype was observed at least ten times. V is TRBV20-1 and J is TRBJ2-3; 10 nucleotides match TRBD2. This CDR3 is 13 amino acids long. Unmatched junction bases numbered 3, after V lost 6 bases and J lost 3 bases. Germline values: CDR1 DFQATT, CDR2 SNEGSKA (reference sequence). This CDR3 is CSARTSGTDTQYF. In DNA form, the CDR3 reads TGCAGTGCCCGGACTAGCGGTACAGATACGCAGTATTTT.

The genes are TRBV6-2 or TRBV6-3 and TRBJ2-1; 9 bases fit TRBD2. The CDR3 is 13 residues long. Trimming took 9 bases from V and 6 from J; bases not matched to a gene: 6. The V gene's germline CDR1 is MNHEY and CDR2 SVGEGT. CDR3 amino acids: CASRTSASNEQFF. The CDR3 coding sequence is TGTGCCAGTAGGACTAGCGCTAGCAATGAGCAGTTCTTC.

Many counts were recorded for this clonotype. This chain joins TRBV20-1 and TRBJ2-3; D is unresolved. The germline CDR1 and CDR2 sequences are DFQATT and SNEGSKA (reference sequence). Trimming removed 6 bases at V and 7 bases at J, with 11 bases between. The CDR3 is 11 residues long. Here the CDR3 DNA reads TGCAGTGCCCGGAGTGGAAATACGCAGTATTTT. Its translation is CSARSGNTQYF.

Regarding this clonotype: This may be a read error: a much more frequent sequence differs by one nucleotide. The chain couples TRBV10-3 to TRBJ2-7; TRBD1 matches 7 bases. The V gene's germline CDR1 is ENHRY and CDR2 SYGVKD. Trimming took 6 bases from V and 4 from J; bases not matched to a gene: 6. The CDR3 consists of 13 residues. CDR3 DNA sequence: TGTGCCATCAGGGAGACAGGGTGGTACGAGCAGTACTTC. Its protein product is CAIRETGWYEQYF.

This clonotype was seen at least ten times. The rearrangement links TRBV5-1 to TRBJ2-1, with 11 bases lining up with TRBD1. The junction had 7 bases not matched to a gene; V was cut back by 1 base and J by 4 bases. Germline assignment: CDR1 SGHRS and CDR2 YFSETQ. The CDR3 consists of 17 residues. CDR3 loop: CASSLFRTGGTYNEQFF. CDR3 nucleotide sequence: TGCGCCAGCAGCTTGTTCCGGACAGGGGGCACTTACAATGAGCAGTTCTTC.

In this sample, this clonotype turned up many times. This rearrangement joins TRBV2 to TRBJ1-6; 9 nucleotides match TRBD1. There are 16 residues in the CDR3. From germline, CDR1 is SNHLY and CDR2 FYNNEI. Trimming at V came to 5 bases and at J to 5 bases, leaving 7 bases not matched to a gene. The DNA of the CDR3 is TGTGCCAGCAGTACACAGGGGGCGCTGGATAATTCACCCCTCCACTTT. The encoded protein is CASSTQGALDNSPLHF.

V is TRBV20-1 and J is TRBJ1-2; 8 nucleotides align to TRBD1. The V gene end was trimmed by 6 bases and the J gene end by 2 bases; junction bases not matched to a gene: 11. In germline, CDR1 is DFQATT, CDR2 SNEGSKA (reference sequence). The CDR3 totals 15 residues. The CDR3 bases are TGCAGTGCCAAGGACTGGGACAGGCAGAACTATGGCTACACCTTC. It translates to CSAKDWDRQNYGYTF.

The chain links TRBV3-1 to TRBJ2-5, with D perhaps being TRBD1 or TRBD2 (5 bases each). Between the trimmed V and J ends, which lost 1 base and 5 bases, there was a span of 11 bases. The CDR3 has 14 amino acids. Germline CDR1 LGHDT, CDR2 YNNKEL (reference sequence). As DNA, the CDR3 is TGTGCCAGCAGCCAAGGGAGGACAATCGAGACCCAGTACTTC. Translated, it gives CASSQGRTIETQYF.

Details on this clonotype: This clone may be a read error of a much larger clone one base away. The chain has TRBV20-1 and TRBJ2-5; TRBD2 matches 10 bases. This CDR3 comprises 14 residues. The germline gives CDR1 DFQATT, CDR2 SNEGSKA (reference sequence). With 4 bases clipped from V and 2 bases from J, the junction kept 4 bases outside the gene matches. CDR3 sequence (DNA): TGCAGTGCTATTCGAGCGGGGGGGCAAGAGACCCAGTACTTC. Amino acids: CSAIRAGGQETQYF.

CDR3 loop: CASSLPSGTGAYEQYF. The DNA of the CDR3 is TGCGCCAGCAGCTTACCTTCCGGGACAGGGGCCTACGAGCAGTACTTC. The chain recombines TRBV5-1 with TRBJ2-7, with 10 bases that match TRBD1. V lost 2 bases, J lost 2 bases, and 7 bases stayed unmatched. The V gene's germline CDR1 is SGHRS and CDR2 YFSETQ. This CDR3 spans 16 amino acids.

This clonotype was found many times. J is TRBJ2-5 and V is TRBV20-1; 9 bases are a match to TRBD2. Trimming removed 6 bases from V and 1 base from J; junction bases left unmatched: 3. Germline-derived CDR1 and CDR2 are DFQATT and SNEGSKA (reference sequence). The CDR3 is 13 amino acids. This CDR3 is CSAVGLAQETQYF. The CDR3 region has the DNA TGCAGTGCCGTGGGACTAGCCCAAGAGACCCAGTACTTC.

Turning to this clonotype: Mismatch with germline at one junction end may stem from a read error. This chain uses TRBV9 with TRBJ2-5; 8 nucleotides line up with TRBD2. The CDR3 is made up of 14 amino acids. CDR1 is SGDLS, CDR2 YYNGEE, per germline. DNA for the CDR3: TGTGCCGGCAGCGAGGGACTAGGGGGAGAGACCCAGTACTTT. It is translated as CAGSEGLGGETQYF.

The CDR3 region has the DNA TGCAGTGCTGACCGGGACAGGGGGTACTACGAGCAGTACTTC. This gives the protein CSADRDRGYYEQYF. The chain is built from TRBV20-1 and TRBJ2-7, with TRBD1 matching over 11 bases. J lost 3 bases, V lost 5 bases, and 6 bases had no gene match. This CDR3 has 14 residues. From germline, CDR1 is DFQATT and CDR2 SNEGSKA (reference sequence).

In its sample, this clonotype was seen many times. J is TRBJ2-1 and V is TRBV30, with a weak D call TRBD2 (6 bases). Trimming removed 7 bases from V and 2 bases from J, with 15 bases in between. The CDR3 is made up of 14 amino acids. Germline V CDR1 and CDR2: GTSNPN, SVGIG (reference sequence). CDR3 sequence (DNA): TGTGCCTTCTCTCGGACTAACACCTACAATGAGCAGTTCTTC. Translating it yields CAFSRTNTYNEQFF.

The chain recombines TRBV20-1 with TRBJ2-5; 8 bases map to TRBD2. Germline V CDR1 and CDR2: DFQATT, SNEGSKA (reference sequence). V shed 1 base and J 5 bases; nucleotides not matched to a gene: 9. The length of the CDR3 is 15 residues. The CDR3 is CSARGPSGSGETQYF. The CDR3 nucleotides read TGCAGTGCTAGAGGACCGAGCGGGAGTGGGGAGACCCAGTACTTC.

This clonotype appeared many times. The chain has TRBV7-7 and TRBJ2-1; 15 nucleotides line up with TRBD2. There are 15 residues in the CDR3. The V gene's germline CDR1 is SSHAT and CDR2 FNYEAQ (reference sequence). The trim removed 5 bases at V and 8 bases at J, leaving 4 bases unmatched. The CDR3 protein is CASSRGLAGGDEQFF. Here the CDR3 DNA reads TGTGCCAGCAGCCGAGGACTAGCGGGGGGGGATGAGCAGTTCTTC.

This clonotype was counted at least ten times. CDR3 DNA: TGTGCCAGCAGTTACGGGATCTGGGACCAATCCTACGAGCAGTACTTC. This translates into CASSYGIWDQSYEQYF. The chain is built from TRBV6-6 and TRBJ2-7, with D tentatively TRBD1 or TRBD2 (5 bases each). Germline lookup yields CDR1 MNHNY and CDR2 SVGAGI (reference sequence). Trimming took 2 bases from V and 1 from J, leaving 15 bases between them. The CDR3 spans 16 residues.

The chain uses TRBV10-1 and TRBJ2-5; TRBD1 or TRBD2 may be the D gene (6 bases each). Gene TRBJ2-7 matches the end of the DNA better, so the J call may be wrong. Looked up from germline, CDR1 is WNHNN and CDR2 is SYGVQD (reference sequence). The CDR3 runs 16 residues. The CDR3 sequence is CASSDFGGSRTYEQYF. The CDR3 bases are TGCGCCAGCAGCGACTTCGGGGGCAGCAGAACCTACGAGCAGTACTTC.

The genes are TRBV5-1 and TRBJ1-2; TRBD1 matches at 9 bases. Germline V CDR1 and CDR2: SGHRS, YFSETQ. The CDR3 runs 13 residues. V shed 6 bases and J 5 bases; nucleotides not matched to a gene: 5. The CDR3 loop is CASTQDRGYGYTF. As DNA, the CDR3 is TGCGCCAGCACCCAGGACAGGGGATATGGCTACACCTTC.

In this sample, this clonotype turned up many times. This chain links TRBV28 with TRBJ2-7; D is unresolved. Looked up from germline, CDR1 is MDHEN and CDR2 is SYDVKM. This CDR3 spans 15 amino acids. Trimming stripped 2 bases from V and 2 bases from J, with 13 bases between. The CDR3 bases are TGTGCCAGCAGTTTAGATTGGCGCAGAACCTACGAGCAGTACTTC. Translated, it gives CASSLDWRRTYEQYF.